This record covers a single T cell receptor beta chain. Its matching antigen is unknown. This sample stems from a study of somatic mutations in cytotoxic T cells in rheumatoid arthritis. Study observations and caveats: Within 8 of 65 patients, the single biggest CD8+ clone made up more than 20% of CD8+ cells.

Positive magnetic bead selection separated CD4+ and CD8+ cells, and flow cytometry confirmed purity. The germline gives CDR1 LNHDA, CDR2 SQIVND (reference sequence). Trimming at V came to 6 bases and at J to 7 bases, leaving 11 bases not matched to a gene. The CDR3 has 15 residues. Repertoires were generated with immunoSEQ multiplex PCR, while TCRdb's copy carries only in-frame clones and drops some. The profile covers about 20,000 clones, with around 85% appearing a single time and 15% taken by the ten largest. V and J are TRBV19 and TRBJ2-7, with 11 bases aligning to TRBD2. Input material: CD8+ T cells sorted from blood. This clonotype was obtained from a man aged 40-49 years in good health. The CDR3 protein is CASSYGTSGTTEQYF. The CDR3 DNA reads as TGTGCCAGTAGCTACGGGACTAGCGGTACTACGGAGCAGTACTTC. The full variable domain, its missing parts supplied by reference TRBV19 and TRBJ2-7, is DGGITQSPKYLFRKEGQNVTLSCEQNLNHDAMYWYRQDPGQGLRLIYYSQIVNDFQKGDIAEGYSVSREKKESFPLTVTSAQKNPTAFYLCASSYGTSGTTEQYFGPGTRLTVT.